This entry lists 25 T cell receptor beta chains sequenced from one sample in a study of blood T cell repertoires in COVID-19. This table comes from immunoSEQ multiplex PCR, and its TCRdb copy is limited to in-frame clones, with some not included. The table lists roughly 45,000 clones, more than 75% of them singletons. The sequencing sample was made of peripheral blood. The receptors were sampled from a woman between 55 and 75 years old with acute or convalescent COVID-19.

The chain links TRBV4-3 to TRBJ1-1; D gene uncertain. Per germline, CDR1 LGHNA and CDR2 YSLEER. The CDR3 is made up of 13 amino acids. The germline V and J ends were trimmed by 0 bases and 3 bases, with 5 bases remaining between them. CDR3 amino acids: CASSQDLYTEAFF. In nucleotides, the CDR3 is TGCGCCAGCAGCCAAGACCTCTACACTGAAGCTTTCTTT.

A single count supports this clone. The chain joins TRBV2 to TRBJ2-5; 9 bases map to TRBD2. CDR3 length: 14 residues. Germline assignment: CDR1 SNHLY and CDR2 FYNNEI. Trimming at V came to 10 bases and at J to 3 bases, leaving 9 bases not matched to a gene. CDR3 nucleotide sequence: TGTGCCATTCGGGGGCGCGGGGGGGAAGAGACCCAGTACTTC. As protein: CAIRGRGGEETQYF. Using reference TRBV2 and TRBJ2-5 for the parts outside the CDR3, the full variable domain is EPEVTQTPSHQVTQMGQEVILRCVPISNHLYFYWYRQILGQKVEFLVSFYNNEISEKSEIFDDQFSVERPDGSNFTLKIRSTKLEDSAMYFCAIRGRGGEETQYFGPGTRLLVL.

The DNA for the CDR3 is TGTGCCAGCAGTGAAACGGTGAACACCGGGGAGCTGTTTTTT. Translated, it gives CASSETVNTGELFF. This sequence joins TRBV6-1 and TRBJ2-2; the D is unclear. This CDR3 is built from 14 residues. Per the germline V gene, CDR1 is MNHNS and CDR2 is SASEGT. V gave up 2 bases and J gave up 1 base, with 5 bases separating them.

On this clone: The germline gene is not matched at one end of the junction; a read error may be the cause. J is TRBJ1-2 and V is TRBV11-2; 7 bases are a match to TRBD1. Looked up from germline, CDR1 is SGHAT and CDR2 is FQNNGV. CDR3 size: 13 residues. Here the CDR3 reads CASSIDRDEGYTF. DNA of the CDR3: TGTGCCAGCAGCATAGACAGGGATGAAGGCTACACCTTC.

The chain uses TRBV6-5 and TRBJ1-2, with 8 bases identical to TRBD1. Germline-derived CDR1 and CDR2 are MNHEY and SVGAGI. CDR3 length: 13 amino acids. With 7 bases clipped from V and 2 bases from J, the junction kept 3 bases outside the gene matches. CDR3 protein: CASNRGLNYGYTF. The CDR3 DNA is TGTGCCAGCAACAGGGGGTTGAACTATGGCTACACCTTC.

The rearrangement uses TRBV2 and TRBJ2-3, with 8 bases that match TRBD1. After removal of 3 bases from V and 3 bases from J, the junction contained 5 bases not matched to a gene. Germline values: CDR1 SNHLY, CDR2 FYNNEI. This CDR3 is built from 15 residues. The CDR3 nucleotides read TGTGCCAGCAGTGACAGGGGGCGTAGGACAGATACGCAGTATTTT. Its protein product is CASSDRGRRTDTQYF.

This rearrangement joins TRBV18 to TRBJ2-1; 8 bases fit TRBD1. Germline trimming cut 6 bases from V and 4 bases from J; bases unmatched to any gene: 8. The length of the CDR3 is 15 residues. Per germline, CDR1 KGHSH and CDR2 LQKENI. CDR3 in DNA: TGTGCCAGCTCTCCAGACAGGGGATTGTACAATGAGCAGTTCTTC. Its translation: CASSPDRGLYNEQFF.

This chain connects TRBV2 to TRBJ2-7; D gene unclear. V lost 5 bases and J 5 bases, leaving 7 bases between the germline ends. CDR3 length equals 11 residues. Germline CDR1 and CDR2: SNHLY and FYNNEI. The DNA of the CDR3 is TGTGCCAGCAGTTACAAAGACGAGCAGTACTTC. Its translation: CASSYKDEQYF.

This chain joins TRBV9 and TRBJ2-5; 11 positions match TRBD2. Trimming took 1 base from V and 3 from J; bases not matched to a gene: 5. The CDR3 loop spans 16 amino acids. Germline V lookup: CDR1 SGDLS, CDR2 YYNGEE. CDR3 bases: TGTGCCAGCAGCGTAACTGTACTAGCGGGGGAAGAGACCCAGTACTTC. Protein sequence: CASSVTVLAGEETQYF.

As for this clone: One end of the junction fails to match germline, which may point to a read error. The V and J genes are TRBV7-7 and TRBJ2-1; TRBD1 aligns across 10 bases. The germline V gene has CDR1 SSHAT and CDR2 FNYEAQ (reference sequence). The CDR3 extends over 15 amino acids. CDR3 loop: CASSSGQGGYNEQFF. The CDR3 coding sequence is TGTGCTAGCAGCTCCGGACAGGGGGGCTACAATGAGCAGTTCTTC.

This clone was seen just once. V usage is TRBV6-5 and J usage is TRBJ1-3; 10 bases are a match to TRBD1. CDR1 is MNHEY and CDR2 is SVGAGI in the germline V gene. The CDR3 spans 14 residues. V was clipped by 11 bases and J by 0 bases; unmatched bases: 4. The CDR3 loop is CAARDRGSGNTIYF. Here the CDR3 DNA reads TGTGCCGCCCGGGACAGGGGCTCTGGAAACACCATATATTTT.

The chain recombines TRBV11-1 with TRBJ2-1; 7 bases match TRBD1. Germline CDR1 and CDR2: SGHAT and FQDESV (reference sequence). The trim removed 5 bases at V and 2 bases at J, leaving 6 bases unmatched. The CDR3 totals 15 residues. The CDR3 DNA is TGTGCCAGCAGCAACCGGGACAGAACCTACAATGAGCAGTTCTTC. This codes for CASSNRDRTYNEQFF.

The genes are TRBV7-9 and TRBJ2-3, with 7 bases that match TRBD2. From germline, CDR1 is SEHNR and CDR2 FQNEAQ (reference sequence). V was pared by 5 bases and J by 7 bases, with 9 bases of the junction left unmatched. The length of the CDR3 is 14 residues. The CDR3 region has the DNA TGTGCCAGCAGCCCGGGACTACCCGAGTATACGCAGTATTTT. Translated: CASSPGLPEYTQYF.

This clone was counted only a few times. This sequence joins TRBV5-8 and TRBJ2-5, with a possible D match to TRBD2 (5 bases). Trimming left V 7 bases short and J 4 bases short, with 29 bases between. The CDR3 is 18 amino acids. The germline CDR1 and CDR2 sequences are SGHTS and YDEGEE. This CDR3 reads CASPTHPLLDGPGETQYF. In nucleotides, the CDR3 is TGTGCCAGCCCAACCCACCCCTTACTAGACGGGCCGGGAGAGACCCAGTACTTC.

This clone was seen a few times. V and J are TRBV3-1 (or the pseudogene TRBV3-2) and TRBJ2-1; 10 bases are a match to TRBD2. The CDR3 totals 16 residues. Germline values: CDR1 LGHDT, CDR2 YNNKEL (reference sequence). Losses at the gene ends were 1 base for V and 10 bases for J; bases not matched to a gene: 10. CDR3 nucleotide sequence: TGTGCCAGCAGCCAAGGAGCCAGCGGGGGGGCTCGGGAGCAGTTCTTC. Translated: CASSQGASGGAREQFF.

This chain links TRBV6-7 with TRBJ1-5; 9 bases fit TRBD1. TRBV6-7 is sorted into the ORF group, with uncertain function. J lost 6 bases, V lost 8 bases, and 20 bases had no gene match. The CDR3 extends over 18 amino acids. CDR3 region: CASYRFGDRDEEGQPQHF. The CDR3 DNA follows: TGTGCCAGCTATCGCTTTGGGGACAGGGACGAGGAAGGTCAGCCCCAGCATTTT.

This clone was recorded once. The CDR3 coding sequence is TGTGCCAGCAGCAGGGACTATGGTCTCGGCGAGCAGTACTTC. Translating gives CASSRDYGLGEQYF. The chain joins TRBV5-4 to TRBJ2-7, with 7 bases fitting TRBD2. Trimming cost V 4 bases and J 6 bases; bases outside gene matches: 10. CDR1 is SGHNT, CDR2 YYREEE, per germline (reference sequence). There are 14 residues in the CDR3.

The chain recombines TRBV5-4 with TRBJ2-5; the match to TRBD2 covers 10 bases. The CDR3 extends over 15 amino acids. The trim removed 4 bases at V and 4 bases at J, leaving 7 bases unmatched. Germline V CDR1 and CDR2: SGHNT, YYREEE (reference sequence). CDR3 DNA sequence: TGTGCCAGCAGCCCTGGGGTAGCGGGAGGAGAGACCCAGTACTTC. Its protein is CASSPGVAGGETQYF.

The chain couples TRBV12-5 to TRBJ1-5; no clear D gene. With 6 bases removed from V and 0 bases from J, the gap between germline ends came to 6 bases. The CDR3 loop spans 13 amino acids. The germline V gene has CDR1 LGHNT and CDR2 FRNRAP. This chain's CDR3 is CASGQDSNQPQHF. The DNA of the CDR3 is TGTGCTAGTGGGCAGGATAGCAATCAGCCCCAGCATTTT.

The sample holds a few counts of this clone. The V call is TRBV7-9, the J call TRBJ1-1; D is unclear. The CDR3 consists of 14 residues. Germline V gene lookup returns CDR1 SEHNR and CDR2 FQNEAQ (reference sequence). V was clipped by 5 bases and J by 2 bases, with 12 bases between them. For the CDR3, the DNA is TGTGCCAGCAGCCCTGATCTGGCAAACACTGAAGCTTTCTTT. Its translation is CASSPDLANTEAFF.

The chain uses TRBV9 and TRBJ2-6; D is uncertain. The V end was cut by 4 bases, the J end by 1 base, with 9 bases between. Germline V gene lookup returns CDR1 SGDLS and CDR2 YYNGEE. This CDR3 contains 15 residues. CDR3 sequence: CASSSVVSGANVLTF. The CDR3 coding sequence is TGTGCCAGCAGCTCAGTCGTTTCTGGGGCCAACGTCCTGACTTTC.

V is TRBV18 and J is TRBJ1-3; maybe TRBD1 (6 bases). The germline V and J ends were trimmed by 2 bases and 4 bases, with 18 bases remaining between them. The length of the CDR3 is 17 residues. Germline-derived CDR1 and CDR2 are KGHSH and LQKENI. The chain's CDR3 is CASSPRSGDTVGNTIYF. The DNA for the CDR3 is TGTGCCAGCTCACCAAGGAGTGGGGACACTGTCGGAAACACCATATATTTT.

The chain combines TRBV14 with TRBJ1-4; tentatively, D is TRBD1 (5 bases). V was clipped by 1 base and J by 7 bases, with 13 bases between them. The CDR3 is 15 amino acids. Germline V gives CDR1 SGHDN, CDR2 FVKESK. CDR3 in amino acids: CASSQAGRAAEKLFF. As DNA, the CDR3 is TGTGCCAGCAGCCAAGCGGGCAGGGCCGCTGAAAAACTGTTTTTT.

This sequence joins TRBV7-9 and TRBJ2-3, with TRBD2 as a possible D gene (5 bases). The CDR3 extends over 16 amino acids. Between the trimmed V and J ends, which lost 5 bases and 10 bases, there was a span of 25 bases. CDR1 is SEHNR, CDR2 FQNEAQ, per germline (reference sequence). The CDR3 here is CASSLTATVRGRPQYF. The CDR3 DNA is TGTGCCAGCAGCCTTACAGCGACCGTCCGGGGAAGACCGCAGTATTTT.

The rearrangement joins TRBV19 to TRBJ2-3; TRBD1 might be the D (5 bases). Deletions cut 4 bases from V and 3 bases from J, with 8 bases between. CDR1 and CDR2 (germline): LNHDA, SQIVND (reference sequence). The CDR3 totals 13 residues. CDR3 sequence: CASSRQGTDTQYF. CDR3 nucleotide sequence: TGTGCCAGTAGTAGGCAGGGAACAGATACGCAGTATTTT.